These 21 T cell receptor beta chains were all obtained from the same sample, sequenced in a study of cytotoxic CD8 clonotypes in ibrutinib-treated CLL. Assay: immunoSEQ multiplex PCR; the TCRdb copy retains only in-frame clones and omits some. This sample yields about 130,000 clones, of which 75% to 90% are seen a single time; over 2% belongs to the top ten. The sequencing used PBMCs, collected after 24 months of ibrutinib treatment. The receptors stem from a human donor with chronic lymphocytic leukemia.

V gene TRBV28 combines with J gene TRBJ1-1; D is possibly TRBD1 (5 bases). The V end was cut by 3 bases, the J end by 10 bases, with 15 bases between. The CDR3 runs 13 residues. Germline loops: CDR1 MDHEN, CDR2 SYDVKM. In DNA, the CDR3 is TGTGCCAGCAGTTTTGCCGGGACCCCGGGAGCTTTCTTT. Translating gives CASSFAGTPGAFF. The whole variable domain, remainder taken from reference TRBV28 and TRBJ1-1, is DVKVTQSSRYLVKRTGEKVFLECVQDMDHENMFWYRQDPGLGLRLIYFSYDVKMKEKGDIPEGYSVSREKKERFSLILESASTNQTSMYLCASSFAGTPGAFFGQGTRLTVV.

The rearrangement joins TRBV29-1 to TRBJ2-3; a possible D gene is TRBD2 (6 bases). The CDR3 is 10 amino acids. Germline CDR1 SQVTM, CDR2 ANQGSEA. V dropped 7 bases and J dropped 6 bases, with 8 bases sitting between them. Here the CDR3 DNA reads TGCAGCGGACTAGGGGATACGCAGTATTTT. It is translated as CSGLGDTQYF.

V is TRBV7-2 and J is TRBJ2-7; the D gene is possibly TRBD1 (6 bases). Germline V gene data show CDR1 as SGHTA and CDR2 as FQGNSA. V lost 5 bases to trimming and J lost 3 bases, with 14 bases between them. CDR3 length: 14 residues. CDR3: CASSPLTGNYEQYF. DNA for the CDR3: TGTGCCAGCAGCCCCCTTACAGGGAACTACGAGCAGTACTTC.

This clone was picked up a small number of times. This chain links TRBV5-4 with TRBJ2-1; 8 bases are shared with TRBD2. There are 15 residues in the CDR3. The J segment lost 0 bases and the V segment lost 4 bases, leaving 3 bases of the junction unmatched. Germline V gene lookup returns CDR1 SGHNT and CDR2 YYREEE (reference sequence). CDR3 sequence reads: CASSPAGGSYNEQFF. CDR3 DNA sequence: TGTGCCAGCAGCCCGGCGGGGGGCTCCTACAATGAGCAGTTCTTC.

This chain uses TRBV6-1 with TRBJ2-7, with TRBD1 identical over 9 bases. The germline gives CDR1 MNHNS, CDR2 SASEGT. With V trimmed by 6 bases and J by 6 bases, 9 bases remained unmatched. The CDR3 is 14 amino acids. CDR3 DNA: TGTGCCAGCAGGGATACAGGGGGCGCACCCGAGCAGTACTTC. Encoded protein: CASRDTGGAPEQYF.

The CDR3: CASSQDATDNSPLHF. Here the CDR3 DNA reads TGCGCCAGCAGCCAAGATGCGACAGATAATTCACCCCTCCACTTT. The J gene is TRBJ1-6, the V gene TRBV4-3; D perhaps matches TRBD1 (5 bases). The CDR3 length is 15 residues. Trimming shortened V by 0 bases and J by 5 bases, and 8 bases separated the two germline ends. Germline loops: CDR1 LGHNA, CDR2 YSLEER.

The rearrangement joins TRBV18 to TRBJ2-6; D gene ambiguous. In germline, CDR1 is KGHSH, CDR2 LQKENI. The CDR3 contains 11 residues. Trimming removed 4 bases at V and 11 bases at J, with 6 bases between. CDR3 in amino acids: CASSLPDVLTF. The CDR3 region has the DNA TGTGCCAGCTCACTACCCGACGTCCTGACTTTC. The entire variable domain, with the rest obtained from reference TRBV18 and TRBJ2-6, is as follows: NAGVMQNPRHLVRRRGQEARLRCSPMKGHSHVYWYRQLPEEGLKFMVYLQKENIIDESGMPKERFSAEFPKEGPSILRIQQVVRGDSAAYFCASSLPDVLTFGAGSRLTVL.

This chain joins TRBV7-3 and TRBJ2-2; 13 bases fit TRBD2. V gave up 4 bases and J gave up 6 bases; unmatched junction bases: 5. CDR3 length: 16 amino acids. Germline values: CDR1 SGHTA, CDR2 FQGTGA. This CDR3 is CASSSRTSGSPGELFF. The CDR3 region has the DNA TGTGCCAGCAGCTCTCGGACTAGCGGGAGTCCCGGGGAGCTGTTTTTT.

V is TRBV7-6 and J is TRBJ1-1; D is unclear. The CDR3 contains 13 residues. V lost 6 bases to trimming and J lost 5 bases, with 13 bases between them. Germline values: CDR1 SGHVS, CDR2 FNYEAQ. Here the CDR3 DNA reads TGTGCCAGCAGTCTTAGACGGGGAACTGAAGCTTTCTTT. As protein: CASSLRRGTEAFF.

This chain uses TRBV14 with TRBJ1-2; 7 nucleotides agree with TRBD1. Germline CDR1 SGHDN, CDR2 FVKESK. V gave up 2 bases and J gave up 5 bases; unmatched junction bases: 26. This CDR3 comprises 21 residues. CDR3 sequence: CASSQSVGNRGGFGLIYGYTF. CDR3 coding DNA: TGTGCCAGCAGCCAATCGGTTGGAAACAGGGGCGGTTTTGGACTTATTTATGGCTACACCTTC.

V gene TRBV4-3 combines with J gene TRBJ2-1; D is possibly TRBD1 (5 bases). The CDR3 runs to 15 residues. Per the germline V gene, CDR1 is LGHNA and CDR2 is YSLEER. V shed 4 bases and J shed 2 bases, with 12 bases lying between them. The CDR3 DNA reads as TGCGCCAGCAGCCGCCAAAAAGGGGCCTACAATGAGCAGTTCTTC. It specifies CASSRQKGAYNEQFF.

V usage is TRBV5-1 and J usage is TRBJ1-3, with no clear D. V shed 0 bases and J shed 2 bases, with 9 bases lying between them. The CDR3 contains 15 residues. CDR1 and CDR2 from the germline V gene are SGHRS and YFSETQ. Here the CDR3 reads CASSLEPAPGNTIYF. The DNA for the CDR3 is TGCGCCAGCAGCTTGGAACCCGCCCCTGGAAACACCATATATTTT.

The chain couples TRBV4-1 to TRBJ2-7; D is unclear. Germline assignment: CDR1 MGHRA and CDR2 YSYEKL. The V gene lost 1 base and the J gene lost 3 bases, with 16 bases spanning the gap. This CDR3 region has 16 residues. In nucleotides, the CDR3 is TGCGCCAGCAGCCAAGGATTCGGTTCAGGTGGCTACGAGCAGTACTTC. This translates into CASSQGFGSGGYEQYF.

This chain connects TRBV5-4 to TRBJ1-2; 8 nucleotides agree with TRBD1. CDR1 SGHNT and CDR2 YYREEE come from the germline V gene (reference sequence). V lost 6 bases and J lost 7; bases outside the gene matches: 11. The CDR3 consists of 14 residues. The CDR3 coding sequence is TGTGCCAGCATTAAATCCTCAGGGGGCGGTGGCTACACCTTC. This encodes CASIKSSGGGGYTF.

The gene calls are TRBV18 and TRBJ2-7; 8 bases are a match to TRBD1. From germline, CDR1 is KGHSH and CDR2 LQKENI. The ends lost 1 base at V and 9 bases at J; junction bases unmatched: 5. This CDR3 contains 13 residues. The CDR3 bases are TGTGCCAGCTCACCACACGACAGGGGTGGGCAGTACTTC. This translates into CASSPHDRGGQYF.

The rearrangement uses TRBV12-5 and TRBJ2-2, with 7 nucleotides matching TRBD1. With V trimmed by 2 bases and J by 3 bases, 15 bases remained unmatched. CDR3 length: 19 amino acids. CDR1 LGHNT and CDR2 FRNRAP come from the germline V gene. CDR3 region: CASGLLYERTGPDTGELFF. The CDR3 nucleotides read TGTGCTAGTGGTTTGCTTTATGAGCGGACAGGCCCCGACACCGGGGAGCTGTTTTTT.

CDR3 in amino acids: CASSHPLTGDTEAFF. The DNA for the CDR3 is TGCGCCAGCAGCCACCCCCTGACAGGGGACACTGAAGCTTTCTTT. The gene calls are TRBV4-1 and TRBJ1-1; 8 bases line up with TRBD1. There are 15 residues in the CDR3. Germline CDR1 is MGHRA and CDR2 is YSYEKL. Trimming removed 3 bases from V and 3 bases from J; junction bases left unmatched: 6.

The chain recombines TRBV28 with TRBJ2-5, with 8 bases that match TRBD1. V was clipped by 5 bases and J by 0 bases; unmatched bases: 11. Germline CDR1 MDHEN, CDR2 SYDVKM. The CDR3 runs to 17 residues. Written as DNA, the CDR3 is TGTGCCAGCAGTCCGTACTGGGACAGGCGAAACCAAGAGACCCAGTACTTC. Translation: CASSPYWDRRNQETQYF.

The CDR3 loop is CASRAGRLSNQPQHF. The CDR3 DNA reads as TGTGCCAGTAGGGCGGGGAGGCTTAGCAATCAGCCCCAGCATTTT. The gene calls are TRBV19 and TRBJ1-5; D gene ambiguous. The CDR3 sequence is 15 residues long. Germline CDR1 is LNHDA and CDR2 is SQIVND (reference sequence). Trimming removed 6 bases at V and 0 bases at J, with 12 bases between.

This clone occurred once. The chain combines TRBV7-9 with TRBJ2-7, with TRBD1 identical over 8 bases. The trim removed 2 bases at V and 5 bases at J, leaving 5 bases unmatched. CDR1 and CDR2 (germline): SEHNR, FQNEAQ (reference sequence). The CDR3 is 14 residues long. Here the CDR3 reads CASSLKQGVNEQYF. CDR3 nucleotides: TGTGCCAGCAGCTTAAAACAGGGGGTCAACGAGCAGTACTTC.

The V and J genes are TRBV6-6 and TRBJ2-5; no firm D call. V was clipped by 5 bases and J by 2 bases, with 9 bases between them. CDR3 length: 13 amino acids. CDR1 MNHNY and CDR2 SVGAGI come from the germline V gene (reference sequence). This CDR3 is CASSRPEQETQYF. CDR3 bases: TGTGCCAGCAGTAGACCAGAGCAAGAGACCCAGTACTTC.